The sequence of this TCR beta chain was determined in a study of blood T cell repertoires in COVID-19. Clones were sequenced by immunoSEQ multiplex PCR, and TCRdb holds only the in-frame ones, with some missing. This sample yields around 330,000 clones, of which about 88% are seen a single time; over 8% belongs to the top ten. Germline V gene lookup returns CDR1 SEHNR and CDR2 FQNEAQ (reference sequence). V was shortened by 3 bases and J by 11 bases, with 10 bases between the two germline ends. The CDR3 totals 11 residues. Clinical history reported by participants formed the basis on which cohorts were assigned.

This TCR derives from a woman in her thirties or forties who had recovered from COVID-19. V usage is TRBV7-9 and J usage is TRBJ1-2; no clear D. The sample comprised PBMCs or T cells enriched from blood (not recorded which). This CDR3 reads CASSFSEVYTF. The CDR3 DNA sequence: TGTGCCAGCAGCTTCTCCGAGGTTTACACCTTC.